By share, the clone carrying this T cell receptor beta chain ranks as medium-sized. Its specificity is not known. The data were taken from a study of spatial heterogeneity in lung cancer. Study as a whole: TCR transcript abundance in tumor regions was strongly correlated with the T cell module score obtained from matched bulk RNA-seq.

Individual TCR cDNA molecules each bore their own unique molecular identifier. TCRdb itself ran the 5' RACE reads through MiXCR, one entry per CDR3 protein. The sample has around 2,600 distinct CDR3 sequences; 6% to 9.5% are singletons. There are 15 residues in the CDR3. V lost 1 base to trimming and J lost 9 bases, with 16 bases between them. CDR1 is SGHTA and CDR2 is FQGNSA in the germline V gene. Sample time point: sample taken at primary tumor resection. The donors comprised approximately 72 untreated early-stage non-small cell lung cancer patients. Without sorting, whole RNA was sequenced from tumor, nontumor lung or frozen PBMC. General study results and limits: Higher tumor mutation counts went along with higher counts of expanded intratumoral alpha and beta TCRs.

This TCR was recovered from a female donor with early-stage non-small cell lung cancer. The chain uses TRBV7-2 and TRBJ1-5, with D unresolved. Specimen: lung tumor tissue, collected at surgery. The CDR3 DNA is TGTGCCAGCAGCTTAGGACCAAGCGACGGTCGGCCCCAGCATTTT. This encodes CASSLGPSDGRPQHF. Variable domain in full (rest from reference TRBV7-2 and TRBJ1-5): GAGVSQSPSNKVTEKGKDVELRCDPISGHTALYWYRQSLGQGLEFLIYFQGNSAPDKSGLPSDRFSAERTGGSVSTLTIQRTQQEDSAVYLCASSLGPSDGRPQHFGDGTRLSIL.